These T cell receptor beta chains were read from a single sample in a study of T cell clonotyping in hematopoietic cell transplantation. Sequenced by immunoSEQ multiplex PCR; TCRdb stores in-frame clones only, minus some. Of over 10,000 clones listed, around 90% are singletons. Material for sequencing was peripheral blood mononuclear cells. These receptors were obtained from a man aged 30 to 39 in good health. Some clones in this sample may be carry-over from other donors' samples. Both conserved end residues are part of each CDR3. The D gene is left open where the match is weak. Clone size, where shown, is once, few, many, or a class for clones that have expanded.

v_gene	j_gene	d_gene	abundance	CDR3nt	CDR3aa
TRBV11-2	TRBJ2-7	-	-	TGTGCCAGCAGCTTAGCCCGCGAGGGACGGCAGTACTTC	CASSLAREGRQYF
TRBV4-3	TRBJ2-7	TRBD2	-	TGCGCCAGCAGCCAGGACTTAGCGGGAGGCAGGTACGAGCAGTACTTC	CASSQDLAGGRYEQYF
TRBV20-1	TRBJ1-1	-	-	TGCAGTGCTAGTTCTGCGACTGAAGCTTTCTTT	CSASSATEAFF
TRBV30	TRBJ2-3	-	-	TGTGCCTGGTCTAGGCAGGGCACAGATACGCAGTATTTT	CAWSRQGTDTQYF
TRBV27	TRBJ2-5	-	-	TGTGCCAGCAGTTTATCATGGGCCCAAGGGACCCAGTACTTC	CASSLSWAQGTQYF
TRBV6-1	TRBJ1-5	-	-	TGTGCCAGCAGTGAAGCCCTACCGGGCCCCCAGCATTTT	CASSEALPGPQHF
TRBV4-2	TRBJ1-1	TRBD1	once	TGTGCCAGCGGGACAGACATGAACACTGAAGCTTTCTTT	CASGTDMNTEAFF
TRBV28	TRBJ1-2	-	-	TGTGCCAGCAGTTTCTCCAGACTCTATGGCTACACCTTC	CASSFSRLYGYTF
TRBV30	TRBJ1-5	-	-	TGTGCCTGGGGGACTTATAGCAATCAGCCCCAGCATTTT	CAWGTYSNQPQHF
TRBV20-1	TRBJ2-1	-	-	TGCAGTGCTAGTTCGAATGAGCAGTTCTTC	CSASSNEQFF
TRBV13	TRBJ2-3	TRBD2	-	TGTGCCAGCAGCGGTAGCGGGGAAGACACAGATACGCAGTATTTT	CASSGSGEDTDTQYF
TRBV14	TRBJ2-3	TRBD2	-	TGTGCCAGCAGCAGCGGGACTAGCCTAAAGTATTTT	CASSSGTSLKYF
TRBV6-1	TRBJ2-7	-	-	TGTGCCAGCACCCCGACAGTCCGGGTGGGCGAGCAGTACTTC	CASTPTVRVGEQYF
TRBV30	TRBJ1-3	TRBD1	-	TGTGCCTGGAGTCCACAGGGGACTGGAAACACCATATATTTT	CAWSPQGTGNTIYF
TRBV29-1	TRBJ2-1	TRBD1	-	TGCAGCGTGCAAGGACAGGAGAGCTCCTACAATGAGCAGTTCTTC	CSVQGQESSYNEQFF
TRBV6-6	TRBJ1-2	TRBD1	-	TGTGCCAGCAGTTACTCCGGGACAGTTAACTATGGCTACACCTTC	CASSYSGTVNYGYTF
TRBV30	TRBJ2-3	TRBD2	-	TGTGCCTGGAGTGTAAGCGGGGGGCGCACAGATACGCAGTATTTT	CAWSVSGGRTDTQYF
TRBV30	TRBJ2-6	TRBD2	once	TGTGCCTGGACCCTTGGGACTAGCGGGAGCTCCGGGGCCAACGTCCTGACTTTC	CAWTLGTSGSSGANVLTF
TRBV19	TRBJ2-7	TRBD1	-	TGTGCCAGTAGTATTCGGACAGGGGCAAGCTCCTACGAGCAGTACTTC	CASSIRTGASSYEQYF
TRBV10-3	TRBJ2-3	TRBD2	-	TGTGCCATCAGTGTCACCGGGACTAGCGGGGATACGCAGTATTTT	CAISVTGTSGDTQYF
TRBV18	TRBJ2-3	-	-	TGTGCCAGCTCACCAGACAGGAGGACGGCAGATACGCAGTATTTT	CASSPDRRTADTQYF
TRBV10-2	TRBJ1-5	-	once	TGCGCCAGCAGTGAGACGAGCCTGGGATATAGCAATCAGCCCCAGCATTTT	CASSETSLGYSNQPQHF
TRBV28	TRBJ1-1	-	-	TGTGCCAGCAGTCCACCAACAGAGAACACTGAAGCTTTCTTT	CASSPPTENTEAFF
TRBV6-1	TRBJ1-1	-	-	TGTGCCAGCAGTGATTGGGGGCGCGGCACTGAAGCTTTCTTT	CASSDWGRGTEAFF
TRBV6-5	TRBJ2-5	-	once	TGTGCCAGCAGCGGCACCAGGGGGGGAAGGGAGACCCAGTACTTC	CASSGTRGGRETQYF
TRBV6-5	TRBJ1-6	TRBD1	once	TGTGCCAGCAGTTGGAAGACAGGGAGGAATTCACCCCTCCACTTT	CASSWKTGRNSPLHF
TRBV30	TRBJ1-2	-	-	TGTGCCTGGAGTGTACAGGCACAGGGCTATGGCTACACCTTC	CAWSVQAQGYGYTF